This T cell receptor beta chain was sequenced for a study of CD8 T cells in ankylosing spondylitis. Trimming shortened V by 0 bases and J by 0 bases, and 10 bases separated the two germline ends. The CDR3 is 15 amino acids. CDR1 SGDLS and CDR2 YYNGEE come from the germline V gene. Study conclusions and caveats: Disease-linked clones reportedly concentrated significantly in matched ankylosing spondylitis synovial fluid. Apparently characteristic of ankylosing spondylitis blood was a TCR beta motif (about 8 highly homologous variants). Relatively rare in peripheral blood, disease-linked clones were also CD8+.

TCRdb reprocessed the 5' RACE reads with MiXCR, giving one entry per CDR3 protein. Among around 13,000 distinct CDR3 sequences listed, over 2.5% were seen once. The table lists this clonotype with many counts. Its antigen is not known. V usage is TRBV9 and J usage is TRBJ2-7; D not resolved. The sample taken for sequencing was blood, either unsorted or a sorted T cell fraction (not recorded which). The TCR comes from a male donor with ankylosing spondylitis or in good health (not recorded which). CDR3 in amino acids: CASSVDLPGSYEQYF. CDR3 coding DNA: TGTGCCAGCAGCGTAGACTTGCCGGGCTCCTACGAGCAGTACTTC. Full variable domain (remainder filled in from reference TRBV9 and TRBJ2-7): DSGVTQTPKHLITATGQRVTLRCSPRSGDLSVYWYQQSLDQGLQFLIQYYNGEERAKGNILERFSAQQFPDLHSELNLSSLELGDSALYFCASSVDLPGSYEQYFGPGTRLTVT.